Listed here are 24 T cell receptor beta chains from one sample, sequenced in a study of shared T cell receptors in the human thymus. Only in-frame clones appear in the TCRdb table, and some are missing; sequencing was by immunoSEQ multiplex PCR. The sample has some 660,000 clones, more than 75% seen once. These data also formed part of another study, on human thymus T cells.

Sequencing was done on a sample of thymocytes. Receptor source: a boy less than two years old with a congenital heart defect.

In its sample, this clone was seen once. The chain uses TRBV27 and TRBJ2-2; 10 bases map to TRBD1. V dropped 5 bases and J dropped 0; count of bases not matched to a gene: 12. In germline, CDR1 is MNHEY, CDR2 SMNVEV (reference sequence). CDR3 length equals 19 residues. CDR3 nucleotides: TGTGCCAGCAGTCTGAGGACAGGGGGGCCCAGATCGAACACCGGGGAGCTGTTTTTT. Translation gives CASSLRTGGPRSNTGELFF.

The chain links TRBV7-2 to TRBJ2-1; TRBD2 aligns across 14 bases. This CDR3 comprises 15 residues. Trimming at V came to 5 bases and at J to 9 bases, leaving 6 bases not matched to a gene. The germline V gene encodes CDR1 SGHTA and CDR2 FQGNSA. The CDR3: CASSRLAGGPGEQFF. In DNA form, the CDR3 reads TGTGCCAGCAGCCGACTAGCGGGAGGGCCCGGTGAGCAGTTCTTC.

CDR3 bases: TGTGCCAGCAGTCAGGGCTATGGCTACACCTTC. Protein product: CASSQGYGYTF. This chain links TRBV6-1 with TRBJ1-2; weak D call: TRBD1 (5 bases). Trimming pared 5 bases from V and 4 bases from J, leaving 5 bases between. The length of the CDR3 is 11 residues. In germline, CDR1 is MNHNS, CDR2 SASEGT.

The chain uses TRBV27 and TRBJ1-1; D unresolved. V lost 5 bases and J 3 bases, leaving 13 bases between the germline ends. This CDR3 spans 14 amino acids. Germline-derived CDR1 and CDR2 are MNHEY and SMNVEV (reference sequence). CDR3 in amino acids: CASSPSDTDTEAFF. The CDR3 DNA sequence: TGTGCCAGCAGTCCCTCTGACACTGACACTGAAGCTTTCTTT.

This chain uses TRBV19 with TRBJ1-4, with D perhaps matching TRBD1 (6 bases). V lost 5 bases and J lost 4, with 35 bases in between. Germline V lookup: CDR1 LNHDA, CDR2 SQIVND (reference sequence). The CDR3 length is 22 residues. The CDR3 region is CASSSINPQLQGYVVRNEKLFF. CDR3 nucleotides: TGTGCCAGTAGTTCCATCAATCCCCAGTTACAGGGATATGTTGTACGTAATGAAAAACTGTTTTTT.

The gene calls are TRBV7-8 and TRBJ2-3; D unclear. The CDR3 runs 15 residues. Trimming took off 5 bases at V and 2 bases at J, with 14 bases between the two ends. Looked up from germline, CDR1 is SGHVS and CDR2 is FQNEAQ. CDR3 in DNA: TGTGCCAGCAGCCCAAGATGGGCGATCACAGATACGCAGTATTTT. Residues: CASSPRWAITDTQYF.

V gene TRBV5-4 combines with J gene TRBJ2-1; the D gene is possibly TRBD2 (5 bases). CDR1 SGHNT and CDR2 YYREEE come from the germline V gene (reference sequence). This CDR3 spans 17 amino acids. Trimming left V 0 bases short and J 1 base short, with 14 bases between. CDR3 amino acids: CASSLAGLANSYNEQFF. As DNA, the CDR3 is TGTGCCAGCAGCTTGGCTGGGCTAGCCAATTCCTACAATGAGCAGTTCTTC. The full variable domain, in which reference TRBV5-4 and TRBJ2-1 provide the parts outside the CDR3, is ETGVTQSPTHLIKTRGQQVTLRCSSQSGHNTVSWYQQALGQGPQFIFQYYREEENGRGNFPPRFSGLQFPNYSSELNVNALELDDSALYLCASSLAGLANSYNEQFFGPGTRLTVL.

The chain carries TRBV6-5 and TRBJ1-5, with 8 bases aligning to TRBD1. The CDR3 contains 13 residues. The germline V gene has CDR1 MNHEY and CDR2 SVGAGI. The CDR3: CDQGAYSNQPQHF. As DNA, the CDR3 is TGTGACCAGGGGGCTTATAGCAATCAGCCCCAGCATTTT.

The chain couples TRBV5-8 to TRBJ1-5; 9 positions match TRBD1. With V trimmed by 4 bases and J by 2 bases, 13 bases remained unmatched. Germline V gene data show CDR1 as SGHTS and CDR2 as YDEGEE. CDR3 length: 18 amino acids. Here the CDR3 DNA reads TGTGCCAGCAGCCAGACCCACAGGGGGCGGAATGGCAATCAGCCCCAGCATTTT. Translation gives CASSQTHRGRNGNQPQHF.

The gene calls are TRBV28 and TRBJ2-1, with D perhaps TRBD1 (5 bases). The CDR3 covers 17 residues. Germline CDR1 MDHEN, CDR2 SYDVKM. V was pared by 10 bases and J by 4 bases, with 26 bases between. This CDR3 is CATQGGAVWAIYNEQFF. The CDR3 nucleotides are TGTGCCACTCAGGGCGGCGCTGTCTGGGCGATATACAATGAGCAGTTCTTC.

CDR3 sequence reads: CATRHSKRRGAPRQETQYF. DNA for the CDR3: TGTGCCACCAGACACTCTAAGCGTCGGGGGGCGCCCCGACAAGAGACCCAGTACTTC. The V call is TRBV15, the J call TRBJ2-5, with D perhaps TRBD2 (7 bases). Germline CDR1 reads LNHNV; CDR2 reads YYDKDF (reference sequence). The CDR3 extends over 19 amino acids. The V and J ends lost 6 bases and 2 bases respectively, with 28 bases between them.

The sample holds a few counts of this clone. This chain joins TRBV5-6 and TRBJ2-7, with no clear D. There are 14 residues in the CDR3. Germline V gives CDR1 SGHDT, CDR2 YYEEEE. The germline V and J ends were trimmed by 4 bases and 2 bases, with 13 bases remaining between them. CDR3 sequence: CASSIRHRAYEQYF. CDR3 nucleotides: TGTGCCAGCAGCATTAGGCACAGAGCCTACGAGCAGTACTTC. The whole variable domain, remainder taken from reference TRBV5-6 and TRBJ2-7, is DAGVTQSPTHLIKTRGQQVTLRCSPKSGHDTVSWYQQALGQGPQFIFQYYEEEERQRGNFPDRFSGHQFPNYSSELNVNALLLGDSALYLCASSIRHRAYEQYFGPGTRLTVT.

The V call is TRBV5-1, the J call TRBJ1-2; 7 bases fit TRBD1. This CDR3 comprises 15 residues. The V gene end was trimmed by 4 bases and the J gene end by 0 bases; junction bases not matched to a gene: 6. Germline lookup yields CDR1 SGHRS and CDR2 YFSETQ. The DNA for the CDR3 is TGCGCCAGCAGCAACGGACAGGCAGCTAACTATGGCTACACCTTC. As protein: CASSNGQAANYGYTF.

This clone was picked up one time. This sequence joins TRBV29-1 and TRBJ2-3, with 8 bases identical to TRBD1. CDR1 is SQVTM and CDR2 is ANQGSEA in the germline V gene. The trim removed 7 bases at V and 2 bases at J, leaving 5 bases unmatched. The CDR3 extends over 13 amino acids. This CDR3 is CSARDRSTDTQYF. CDR3 nucleotide sequence: TGCAGCGCTCGGGACAGGTCCACAGATACGCAGTATTTT.

The chain combines TRBV15 with TRBJ2-2, with TRBD1 matching over 7 bases. Germline V CDR1 and CDR2: LNHNV, YYDKDF (reference sequence). With V trimmed by 3 bases and J by 8 bases, 6 bases remained unmatched. The CDR3 sequence is 14 residues long. CDR3 in amino acids: CATSSQGVTGELFF. Written as DNA, the CDR3 is TGTGCCACCAGCAGTCAGGGGGTAACGGGGGAGCTGTTTTTT. The whole variable domain, filled in from reference TRBV15 and TRBJ2-2, reads DAMVIQNPRYQVTQFGKPVTLSCSQTLNHNVMYWYQQKSSQAPKLLFHYYDKDFNNEADTPDNFQSRRPNTSFCFLDIRSPGLGDTAMYLCATSSQGVTGELFFGEGSRLTVL.

This sequence joins TRBV12-5 and TRBJ2-2, with D uncertain. This CDR3 is built from 17 residues. V lost 0 bases to trimming and J lost 5 bases, with 16 bases between them. Per germline, CDR1 LGHNT and CDR2 FRNRAP. The CDR3 bases are TGTGCTAGTGGTTTGGTATCTGAGGTATCAAAGACCGGGGAGCTGTTTTTT. It encodes CASGLVSEVSKTGELFF.

The rearrangement joins TRBV5-6 to TRBJ2-7; 7 nucleotides match TRBD1. This CDR3 spans 14 amino acids. The junction had 3 bases not matched to a gene; V was cut back by 0 bases and J by 3 bases. CDR1 and CDR2 from the germline V gene are SGHDT and YYEEEE. In DNA, the CDR3 is TGTGCCAGCAGCTTGGGGGGACAGCGCTACGAGCAGTACTTC. It specifies CASSLGGQRYEQYF.

In its sample, this clone was seen a few times. The CDR3 here is CASSHDYRGTYEQYF. The CDR3 DNA reads as TGCGCCAGCAGCCACGACTACCGCGGTACCTACGAGCAGTACTTC. This chain joins TRBV4-3 and TRBJ2-7; the D gene is possibly TRBD2 (5 bases). The CDR3 spans 15 residues. V was clipped by 3 bases and J by 2 bases, with 14 bases between them. Germline CDR1 and CDR2: LGHNA and YSLEER.

The rearrangement uses TRBV2 and TRBJ2-3; TRBD1 is a possible D gene (7 bases). The CDR3 runs 14 residues. V was trimmed by 6 bases and J by 2 bases, leaving 12 bases between them. The V gene's germline CDR1 is SNHLY and CDR2 FYNNEI. Here the CDR3 reads CASRDREVTDTQYF. As DNA, the CDR3 is TGTGCCAGCAGAGACAGGGAGGTCACAGATACGCAGTATTTT.

V and J are TRBV7-9 and TRBJ2-3, with TRBD2 matching over 7 bases. CDR3 length equals 16 residues. V dropped 5 bases and J dropped 2; count of bases not matched to a gene: 10. Germline CDR1 is SEHNR and CDR2 is FQNEAQ (reference sequence). The chain's CDR3 is CASSPIGLVPTDTQYF. The CDR3 region has the DNA TGTGCCAGCAGCCCAATCGGACTAGTCCCCACAGATACGCAGTATTTT.

This clone was detected once. The chain is built from TRBV21-1 and TRBJ2-4; the table gives TRBD1 as D, unverified against the DNA. TRBV21-1 is reported as a pseudogene. The CDR3 totals 21 residues. This chain's CDR3 is CASSKGQESTPPKIAKNIQYF. CDR3 coding DNA: TGTGCCAGCAGCAAAGGACAGGAGAGTACACCTCCGAAGATAGCCAAAAACATTCAGTACTTC.

V and J are TRBV15 and TRBJ2-1, with 7 bases that match TRBD1. CDR3 length equals 15 residues. Trimming took 7 bases from V and 3 from J; bases not matched to a gene: 9. Looked up from germline, CDR1 is LNHNV and CDR2 is YYDKDF (reference sequence). CDR3 DNA: TGTGCCACCACAACCTGGACAGGTCACTACAATGAGCAGTTCTTC. The encoded protein is CATTTWTGHYNEQFF.

V and J are TRBV4-1 and TRBJ1-5; possible D gene TRBD1, 5 bases. Germline CDR1 reads MGHRA; CDR2 reads YSYEKL. V lost 0 bases, J lost 8 bases, and 8 bases lay in between. This CDR3 is built from 13 residues. CDR3 in DNA: TGCGCCAGCAGCCAAGATGGCAGGGAGCCCCAGCATTTT. Translated, it gives CASSQDGREPQHF.

Here the CDR3 DNA reads TGTGCCTGGAGGGGTCGAGGGAGGGGGAACGCTTTCTTT. As protein: CAWRGRGRGNAFF. V is TRBV30 and J is TRBJ1-1, with a tentative D call TRBD1 (6 bases). This CDR3 spans 13 amino acids. CDR1 and CDR2 (germline): GTSNPN, SVGIG (reference sequence). V lost 3 bases to trimming and J lost 11 bases, with 19 bases between them.